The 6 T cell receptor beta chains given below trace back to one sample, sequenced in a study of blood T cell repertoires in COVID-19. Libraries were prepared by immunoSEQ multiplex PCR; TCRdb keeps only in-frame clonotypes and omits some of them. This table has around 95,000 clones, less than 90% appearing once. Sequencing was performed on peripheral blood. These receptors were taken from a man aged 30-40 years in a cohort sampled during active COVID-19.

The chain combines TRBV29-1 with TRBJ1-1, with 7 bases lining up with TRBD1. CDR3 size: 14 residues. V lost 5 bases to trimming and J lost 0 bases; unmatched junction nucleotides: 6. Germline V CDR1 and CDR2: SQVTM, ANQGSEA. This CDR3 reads CSVSRGQMNTEAFF. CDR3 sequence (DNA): TGCAGCGTTAGTCGGGGACAGATGAACACTGAAGCTTTCTTT.

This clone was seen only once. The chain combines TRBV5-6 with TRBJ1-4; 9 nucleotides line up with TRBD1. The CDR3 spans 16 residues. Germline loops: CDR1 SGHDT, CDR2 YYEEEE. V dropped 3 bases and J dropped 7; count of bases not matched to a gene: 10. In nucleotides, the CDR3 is TGTGCCAGCAGCTCCGGAACAGGGGGCCGTTCTGAAAAACTGTTTTTT. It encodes CASSSGTGGRSEKLFF.

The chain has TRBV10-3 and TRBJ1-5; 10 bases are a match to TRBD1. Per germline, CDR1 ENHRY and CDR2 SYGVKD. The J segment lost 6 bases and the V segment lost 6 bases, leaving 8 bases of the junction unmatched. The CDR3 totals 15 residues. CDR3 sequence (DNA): TGTGCCATCAGGGCCGGGACAGGGGAGGGTCAGCCCCAGCATTTT. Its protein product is CAIRAGTGEGQPQHF.

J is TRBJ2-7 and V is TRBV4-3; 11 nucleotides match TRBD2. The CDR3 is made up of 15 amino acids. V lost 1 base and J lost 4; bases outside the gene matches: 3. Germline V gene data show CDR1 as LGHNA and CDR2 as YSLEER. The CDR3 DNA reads TGCGCCAGCAGCCAAGGGTTAGCGGGGGGGTACGAGCAGTACTTC. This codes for CASSQGLAGGYEQYF.

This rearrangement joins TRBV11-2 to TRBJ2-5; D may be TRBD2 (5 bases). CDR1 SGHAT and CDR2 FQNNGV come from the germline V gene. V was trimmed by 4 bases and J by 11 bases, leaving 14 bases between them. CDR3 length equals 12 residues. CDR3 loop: CASSSRFERQYF. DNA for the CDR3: TGTGCCAGCAGCTCCCGGTTTGAGCGGCAGTACTTC.

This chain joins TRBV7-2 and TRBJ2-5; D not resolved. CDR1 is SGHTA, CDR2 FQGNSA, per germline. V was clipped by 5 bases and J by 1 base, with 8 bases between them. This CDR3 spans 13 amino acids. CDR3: CASSGAIQETQYF. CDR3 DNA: TGTGCCAGCAGCGGAGCCATCCAAGAGACCCAGTACTTC.